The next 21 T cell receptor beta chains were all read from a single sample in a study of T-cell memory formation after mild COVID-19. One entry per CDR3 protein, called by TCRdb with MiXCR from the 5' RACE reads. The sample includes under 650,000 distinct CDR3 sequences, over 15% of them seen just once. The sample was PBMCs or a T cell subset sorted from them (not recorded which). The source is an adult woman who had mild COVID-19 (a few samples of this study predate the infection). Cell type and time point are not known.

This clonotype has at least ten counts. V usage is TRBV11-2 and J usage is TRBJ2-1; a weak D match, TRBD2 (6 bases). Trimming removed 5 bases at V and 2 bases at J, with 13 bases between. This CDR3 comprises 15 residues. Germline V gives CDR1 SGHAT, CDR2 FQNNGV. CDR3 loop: CASSLSGRTYNEQFF. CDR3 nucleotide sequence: TGTGCCAGCAGCCTCAGCGGGCGGACCTACAATGAGCAGTTCTTC.

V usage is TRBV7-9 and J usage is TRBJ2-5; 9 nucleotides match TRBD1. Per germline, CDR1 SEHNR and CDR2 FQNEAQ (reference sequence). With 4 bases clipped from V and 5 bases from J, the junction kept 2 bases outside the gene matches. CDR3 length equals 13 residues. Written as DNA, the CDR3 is TGTGCCAGCAGCTACAGGGGGCGGGAGACCCAGTACTTC. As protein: CASSYRGRETQYF. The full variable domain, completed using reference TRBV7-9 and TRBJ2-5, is DTGVSQNPRHKITKRGQNVTFRCDPISEHNRLYWYRQTLGQGPEFLTYFQNEAQLEKSRLLSDRFSAERPKGSFSTLEIQRTEQGDSAMYLCASSYRGRETQYFGPGTRLLVL.

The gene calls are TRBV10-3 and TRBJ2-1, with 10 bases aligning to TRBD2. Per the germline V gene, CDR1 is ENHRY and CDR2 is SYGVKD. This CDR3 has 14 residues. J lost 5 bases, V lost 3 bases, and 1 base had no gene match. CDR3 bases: TGTGCCATCAGTGACCTAGCGGGGGACAATGAGCAGTTCTTC. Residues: CAISDLAGDNEQFF.

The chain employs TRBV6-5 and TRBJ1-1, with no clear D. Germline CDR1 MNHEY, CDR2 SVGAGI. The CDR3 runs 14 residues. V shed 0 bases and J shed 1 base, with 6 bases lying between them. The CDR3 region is CASSYSQANTEAFF. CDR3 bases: TGTGCCAGCAGTTACTCCCAGGCGAACACTGAAGCTTTCTTT.

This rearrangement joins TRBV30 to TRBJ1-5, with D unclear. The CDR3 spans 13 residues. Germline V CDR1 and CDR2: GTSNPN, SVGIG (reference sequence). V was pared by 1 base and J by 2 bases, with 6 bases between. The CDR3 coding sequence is TGTGCCTGGAGTGAAACAGGCAATCAGCCCCAGCATTTT. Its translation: CAWSETGNQPQHF.

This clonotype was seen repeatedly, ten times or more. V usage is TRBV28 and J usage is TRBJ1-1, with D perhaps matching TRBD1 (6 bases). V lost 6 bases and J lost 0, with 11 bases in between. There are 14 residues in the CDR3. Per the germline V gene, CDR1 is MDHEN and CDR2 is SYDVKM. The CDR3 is CASRLQGLNTEAFF. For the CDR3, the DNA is TGTGCCAGCAGGCTCCAGGGGTTGAACACTGAAGCTTTCTTT.

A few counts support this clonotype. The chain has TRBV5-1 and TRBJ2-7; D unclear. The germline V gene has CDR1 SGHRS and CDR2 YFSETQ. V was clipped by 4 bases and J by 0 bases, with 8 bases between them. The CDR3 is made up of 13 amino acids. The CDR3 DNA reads TGCGCCAGCAGCGTAGGGATCTCCTACGAGCAGTACTTC. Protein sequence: CASSVGISYEQYF.

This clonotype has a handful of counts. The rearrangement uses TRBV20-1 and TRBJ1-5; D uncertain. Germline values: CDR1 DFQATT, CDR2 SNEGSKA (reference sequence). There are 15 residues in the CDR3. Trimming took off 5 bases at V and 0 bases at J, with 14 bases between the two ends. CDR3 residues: CSAQGSAISNQPQHF. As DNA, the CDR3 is TGCAGTGCTCAAGGGTCGGCAATTAGCAATCAGCCCCAGCATTTT.

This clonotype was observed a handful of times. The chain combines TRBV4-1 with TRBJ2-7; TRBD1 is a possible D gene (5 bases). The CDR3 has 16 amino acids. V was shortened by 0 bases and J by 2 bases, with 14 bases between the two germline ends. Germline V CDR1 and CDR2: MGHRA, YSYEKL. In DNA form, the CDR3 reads TGCGCCAGCAGCCAAGATCGAAGTCGACAGACCTACGAGCAGTACTTC. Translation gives CASSQDRSRQTYEQYF.

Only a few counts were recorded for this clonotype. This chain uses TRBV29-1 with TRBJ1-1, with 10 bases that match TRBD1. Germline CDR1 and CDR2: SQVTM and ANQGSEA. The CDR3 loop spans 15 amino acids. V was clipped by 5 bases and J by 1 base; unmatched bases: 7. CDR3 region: CSVRDRGNRNTEAFF. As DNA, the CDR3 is TGCAGCGTTCGGGACAGGGGCAATCGGAACACTGAAGCTTTCTTT.

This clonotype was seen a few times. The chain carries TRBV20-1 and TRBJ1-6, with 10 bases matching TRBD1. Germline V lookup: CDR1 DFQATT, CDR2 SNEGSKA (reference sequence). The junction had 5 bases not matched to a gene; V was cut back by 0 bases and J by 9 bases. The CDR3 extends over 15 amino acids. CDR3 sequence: CSARDHGTGASPLHF. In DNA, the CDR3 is TGCAGTGCTAGAGACCACGGGACAGGGGCTTCACCCCTCCACTTT.

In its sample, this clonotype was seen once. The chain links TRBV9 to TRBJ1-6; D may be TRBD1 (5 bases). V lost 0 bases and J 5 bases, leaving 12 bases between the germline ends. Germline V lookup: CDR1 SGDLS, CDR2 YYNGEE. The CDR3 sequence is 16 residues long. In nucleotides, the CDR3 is TGTGCCAGCAGCGTAGACCCCTTGGGGGATAATTCACCCCTCCACTTT. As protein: CASSVDPLGDNSPLHF.

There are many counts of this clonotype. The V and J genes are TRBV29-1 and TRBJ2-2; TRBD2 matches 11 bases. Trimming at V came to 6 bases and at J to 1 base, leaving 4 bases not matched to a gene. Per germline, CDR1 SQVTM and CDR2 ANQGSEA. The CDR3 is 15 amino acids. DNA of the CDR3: TGCAGCGTCCATCTAGCGGGGGGGAACACCGGGGAGCTGTTTTTT. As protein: CSVHLAGGNTGELFF.

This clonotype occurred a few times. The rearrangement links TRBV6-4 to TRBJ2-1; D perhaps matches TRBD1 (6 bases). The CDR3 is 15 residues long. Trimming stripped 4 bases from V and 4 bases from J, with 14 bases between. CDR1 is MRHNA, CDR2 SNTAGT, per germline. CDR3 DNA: TGTGCCAGCAGTGCCGACAGGAGTTTGTACAATGAGCAGTTCTTC. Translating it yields CASSADRSLYNEQFF.

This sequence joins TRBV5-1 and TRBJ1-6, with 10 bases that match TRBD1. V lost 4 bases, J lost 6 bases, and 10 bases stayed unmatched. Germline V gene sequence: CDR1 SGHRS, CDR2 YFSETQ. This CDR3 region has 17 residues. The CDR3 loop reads CASSPAGTGVRNSPLHF. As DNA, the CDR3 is TGCGCCAGCAGCCCTGCCGGGACAGGGGTTCGTAATTCACCCCTCCACTTT.

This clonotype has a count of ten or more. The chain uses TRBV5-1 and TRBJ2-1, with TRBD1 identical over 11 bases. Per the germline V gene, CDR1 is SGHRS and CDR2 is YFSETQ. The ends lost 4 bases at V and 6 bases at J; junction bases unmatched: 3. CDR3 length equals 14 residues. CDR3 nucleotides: TGCGCCAGCAGCCTGGGACAGGGGGTCAATGAGCAGTTCTTC. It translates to CASSLGQGVNEQFF. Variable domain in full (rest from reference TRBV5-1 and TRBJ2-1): KAGVTQTPRYLIKTRGQQVTLSCSPISGHRSVSWYQQTPGQGLQFLFEYFSETQRNKGNFPGRFSGRQFSNSRSEMNVSTLELGDSALYLCASSLGQGVNEQFFGPGTRLTVL.

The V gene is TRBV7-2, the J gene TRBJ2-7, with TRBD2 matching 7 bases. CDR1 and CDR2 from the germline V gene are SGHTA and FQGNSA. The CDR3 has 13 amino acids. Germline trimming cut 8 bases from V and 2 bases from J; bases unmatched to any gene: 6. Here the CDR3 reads CASASGTTYEQYF. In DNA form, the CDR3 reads TGTGCCAGCGCGAGCGGGACCACCTACGAGCAGTACTTC. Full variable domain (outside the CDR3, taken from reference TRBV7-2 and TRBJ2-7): GAGVSQSPSNKVTEKGKDVELRCDPISGHTALYWYRQSLGQGLEFLIYFQGNSAPDKSGLPSDRFSAERTGGSVSTLTIQRTQQEDSAVYLCASASGTTYEQYFGPGTRLTVT.

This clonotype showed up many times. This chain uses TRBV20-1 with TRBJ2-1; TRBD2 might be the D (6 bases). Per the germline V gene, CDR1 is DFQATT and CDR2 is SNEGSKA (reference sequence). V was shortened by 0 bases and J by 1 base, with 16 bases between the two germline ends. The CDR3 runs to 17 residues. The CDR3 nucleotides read TGCAGTGCTAGAGACTTACCCCGGGACTCGTCCTACAATGAGCAGTTCTTC. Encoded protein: CSARDLPRDSSYNEQFF.

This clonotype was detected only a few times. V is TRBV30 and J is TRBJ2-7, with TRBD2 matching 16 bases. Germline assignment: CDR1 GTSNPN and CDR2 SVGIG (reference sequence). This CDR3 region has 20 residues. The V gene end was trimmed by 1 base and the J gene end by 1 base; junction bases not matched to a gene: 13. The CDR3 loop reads CAWSGFRGTSGGAMSYEQYF. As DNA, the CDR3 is TGTGCCTGGAGTGGATTCCGCGGGACTAGCGGGGGGGCGATGTCCTACGAGCAGTACTTC.

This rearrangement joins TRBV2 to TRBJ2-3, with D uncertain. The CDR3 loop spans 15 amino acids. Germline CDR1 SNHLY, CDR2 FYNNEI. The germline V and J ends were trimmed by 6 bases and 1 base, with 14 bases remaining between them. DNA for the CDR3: TGTGCCAGCAGCGAGTACCAAGCCGGCACAGATACGCAGTATTTT. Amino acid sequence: CASSEYQAGTDTQYF.

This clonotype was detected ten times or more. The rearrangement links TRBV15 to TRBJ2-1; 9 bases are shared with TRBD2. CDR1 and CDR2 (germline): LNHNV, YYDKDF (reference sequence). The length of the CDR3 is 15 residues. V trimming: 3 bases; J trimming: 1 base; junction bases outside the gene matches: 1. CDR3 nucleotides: TGTGCCACCAGCAGGACTAGCGGATCCTACAATGAGCAGTTCTTC. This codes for CATSRTSGSYNEQFF. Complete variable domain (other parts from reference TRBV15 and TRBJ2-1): DAMVIQNPRYQVTQFGKPVTLSCSQTLNHNVMYWYQQKSSQAPKLLFHYYDKDFNNEADTPDNFQSRRPNTSFCFLDIRSPGLGDTAMYLCATSRTSGSYNEQFFGPGTRLTVL.